A selection of T cell receptor beta chains follows, all from one sample in a study of T cells after posttransplantation cyclophosphamide. Here immunoSEQ multiplex PCR was the method, and the copy in TCRdb shows in-frame clones only, minus some. The sample contains approximately 30,000 clones, none of them singletons. The source material was PBMCs. The receptors derive from a woman in her forties or fifties in good health and a related stem cell transplant donor. The CDR3 runs from the conserved cysteine through the conserved F or W. The D gene is left open where the match is weak. Clone size is stated in some rows and not others, as once, few, many or a class when expanded.

TRBJ1-2	many	TRBV7-8	NA	14	CASSLSNSPYGYTF	TGTGCCAGCAGCTTATCGAACAGCCCCTATGGCTACACCTTC
TRBJ2-1	many	TRBV6-2/TRBV6-3	TRBD2	16	CASRISGGGSYNEQFF	TGTGCCAGCAGGATTAGCGGGGGAGGGTCCTACAATGAGCAGTTCTTC
TRBJ1-5	few	TRBV12-3/TRBV12-4	NA	14	CASSLQGGNQPQHF	TGTGCCAGCAGTTTACAGGGAGGCAATCAGCCCCAGCATTTT
TRBJ1-2	many	TRBV7-9	NA	12	CASSASGTGYTF	TGTGCCAGCAGCGCTAGCGGGACAGGCTACACCTTC
TRBJ2-7	many	TRBV7-2	TRBD1	15	CASSITGTGVYEQYF	TGTGCCAGCAGCATAACCGGGACAGGGGTCTACGAGCAGTACTTC
TRBJ2-2	few	TRBV7-2	TRBD2	15	CASSLAVREGGELFF	TGTGCCAGCAGCTTAGCGGTCAGGGAGGGCGGGGAGCTGTTTTTT
TRBJ1-1	many	TRBV11-1	NA	13	CASGTGLNTEAFF	TGTGCCAGCGGTACAGGGCTAAACACTGAAGCTTTCTTT
TRBJ1-2	few	TRBV27	NA	14	CASSPWGANYGYTF	TGTGCCAGCAGCCCATGGGGGGCTAACTATGGCTACACCTTC
TRBJ1-4	NA	TRBV9	NA	15	CASSDPPGFGGKLFF	TGTGCCAGCAGCGACCCCCCAGGGTTCGGGGGAAAACTGTTTTTT
TRBJ2-1	NA	TRBV5-4	TRBD2	14	CASSWTAGVAEQFF	TGTGCCAGCAGTTGGACGGCGGGAGTGGCGGAGCAGTTCTTC
TRBJ1-5	few	TRBV5-1	NA	16	CASNRLGRYSNQPQHF	TGCGCCAGCAACAGGTTGGGCAGGTATAGCAATCAGCCCCAGCATTTT
TRBJ1-5	few	TRBV12-3/TRBV12-4	TRBD1	16	CASSFDRGRSNQPQHF	TGTGCCAGCAGTTTTGACAGGGGAAGGAGTAATCAGCCCCAGCATTTT
TRBJ2-1	many	TRBV6-2/TRBV6-3	TRBD2	17	CASSYPTSGRTYNEQFF	TGTGCCAGCAGTTACCCGACTAGCGGGAGAACCTACAATGAGCAGTTCTTC
TRBJ2-2	few	TRBV12-3/TRBV12-4	NA	16	CASSGGLGHHTGELFF	TGTGCCAGCAGCGGAGGCTTGGGACACCACACCGGGGAGCTGTTTTTT
TRBJ1-4	many	TRBV19	NA	15	CASSPGHLTNEKLFF	TGTGCCAGTAGCCCCGGACACTTAACTAATGAAAAACTGTTTTTT
TRBJ2-5	many	TRBV5-4	TRBD1	16	CASSYEVWDREETQYF	TGTGCCAGCAGCTACGAGGTATGGGACAGGGAAGAGACCCAGTACTTC
TRBJ2-7	many	TRBV5-1	TRBD2	18	CASSLRMDPGGSSYEQYF	TGCGCCAGCAGCTTGAGGATGGATCCGGGCGGGAGTAGCTACGAGCAGTACTTC
TRBJ2-5	many	TRBV7-9	TRBD2	16	CASTRGLAGAGETQYF	TGTGCCAGCACGCGCGGCCTAGCGGGAGCCGGGGAGACCCAGTACTTC
TRBJ1-4	few	TRBV30	NA	12	CAWSSTNEKLFF	TGTGCCTGGAGCTCAACTAATGAAAAACTGTTTTTT
TRBJ2-7	many	TRBV27	NA	13	CASRWAQSYEQYF	TGTGCCAGCAGGTGGGCACAGTCCTACGAGCAGTACTTC
TRBJ2-7	many	TRBV19	NA	13	CASSIDNRLGQYF	TGTGCCAGTAGTATAGATAACCGCCTCGGGCAGTACTTC
TRBJ1-1	many	TRBV14	NA	14	CASSQGFSVTEAFF	TGTGCCAGCAGCCAAGGGTTCTCGGTCACTGAAGCTTTCTTT
TRBJ2-1	many	TRBV5-1	TRBD2	16	CASSAPGLAGVNEQFF	TGCGCCAGCAGCGCCCCGGGACTAGCGGGAGTAAATGAGCAGTTCTTC
TRBJ1-4	many	TRBV7-9	TRBD1	15	CASSFGDRESEKLFF	TGTGCCAGCAGCTTTGGGGACAGGGAGTCTGAAAAACTGTTTTTT
TRBJ2-5	many	TRBV27	NA	15	CASSPRQGNQETQYF	TGTGCCAGCAGTCCTCGGCAGGGGAATCAAGAGACCCAGTACTTC
TRBJ2-1	many	TRBV27	NA	15	CASSLGPALYNEQFF	TGTGCCAGCAGTTTAGGGCCAGCCCTCTACAATGAGCAGTTCTTC
TRBJ1-5	many	TRBV12-3/TRBV12-4	TRBD1	14	CASSRTGVGQPQHF	TGTGCCAGCAGTCGGACAGGGGTAGGGCAGCCCCAGCATTTT
TRBJ2-7	many	TRBV12-3/TRBV12-4	NA	14	CASTSPRERYEQYF	TGTGCCAGCACCTCTCCCAGGGAGCGCTACGAGCAGTACTTC
TRBJ2-1	many	TRBV28	TRBD2	16	CASRTRLAGVYNEQFF	TGTGCCAGCAGGACCCGACTAGCGGGAGTCTACAATGAGCAGTTCTTC
TRBJ2-3	many	TRBV7-3	NA	15	CASSSGQGPADTQYF	TGTGCCAGCAGCTCCGGACAAGGCCCCGCAGATACGCAGTATTTT
TRBJ2-1	many	TRBV6-5	TRBD1	15	CASRVGQGMVHEQFF	TGTGCCAGCAGGGTTGGACAGGGGATGGTCCATGAGCAGTTCTTC
TRBJ1-2	NA	TRBV12-3/TRBV12-4	NA	11	CASSLGSGYTF	TGTGCCAGCAGTTTGGGCAGCGGGTACACCTTC
TRBJ2-2	few	TRBV7-6	NA	15	CASSYRAQGTGELFF	TGTGCCAGCAGCTACAGGGCCCAGGGGACCGGGGAGCTGTTTTTT
TRBJ1-1	many	TRBV18	NA	15	CASSPPVGMNTEAFF	TGTGCCAGCTCACCTCCCGTGGGCATGAACACTGAAGCTTTCTTT
TRBJ1-5	many	TRBV12-3/TRBV12-4	NA	14	CASSYRDSNQPQHF	TGTGCCAGCAGTTACAGGGATAGCAATCAGCCCCAGCATTTT
TRBJ2-3	NA	TRBV5-4	TRBD2	20	CASSLGASGLAGDVPDTQYF	TGTGCCAGCAGCCTGGGGGCGTCGGGACTAGCGGGAGACGTCCCAGATACGCAGTATTTT
TRBJ1-1	NA	TRBV29-1	NA	13	CSVVRQLNTEAFF	TGCAGCGTTGTGCGGCAGCTAAACACTGAAGCTTTCTTT
TRBJ2-3	many	TRBV15	NA	15	CATSRVGGATDTQYF	TGTGCCACCAGCAGAGTGGGGGGGGCCACAGATACGCAGTATTTT
TRBJ1-1	many	TRBV5-1	TRBD1	16	CASSANPTGVNTEAFF	TGCGCCAGCAGCGCGAACCCAACAGGGGTGAACACTGAAGCTTTCTTT